This T cell receptor beta chain was found in a study of shared clonotypes between healthy human individuals. Findings and limits, study-wide: Generally, naive subsets (rather than memory subsets) showed larger estimated richness. Non-shared clonotypes had lower generation probabilities than those shared by all four donors.

Remarks on this clone: Antigen specificity is unknown.

Assay: immunoSEQ multiplex PCR; the TCRdb copy retains only in-frame clones and omits some. The repertoire has about 110,000 clones, more than 65% of them found once; the top ten carry around 24%. CDR3 size: 13 residues. V trimming: 4 bases; J trimming: 8 bases; junction bases outside the gene matches: 6. Germline V gene data show CDR1 as SGHVS and CDR2 as FQNEAQ. The chain has TRBV7-8 and TRBJ1-2, with 8 bases identical to TRBD1. Sequencing was done on a sample of memory CD8+ T cells sorted from blood. The subset here: CD45RO+ cells pooled with CCR7-negative TemRA cells. The receptor comes from a woman aged 25 to 45 in good health. Here the CDR3 DNA reads TGTGCCAGCAGCTCCCAGGGGGCCGGAGGCTACACCTTC. It yields the protein CASSSQGAGGYTF.